Here is one T cell receptor beta chain with its context. As yet, its antigen is unknown. TCRdb re-analysed the multiplex PCR reads in MiXCR, keeping a single row per CDR3 protein. The sample carries about 13,000 distinct CDR3 sequences, roughly 60% recorded once. Trimming shortened V by 1 base and J by 3 bases, and 7 bases separated the two germline ends. Germline CDR1 is SEHNR and CDR2 is FQNEAQ (reference sequence). The CDR3 contains 14 residues. This record comes from a study of breast tumors, draining lymph nodes, adjacent tissues. Whole-study results and caveats: Tumor T cell lymph node origin was a supported hypothesis, not proven. Compared with lymph nodes, tumors were less diverse; compared with nontumor tissue, more.

This sequence originates from a female donor with breast cancer. Some clones in this sample may be carry-over from other donors' samples. This chain connects TRBV7-9 to TRBJ1-5; D ambiguous. Sequencing used tumor-adjacent breast tissue. The CDR3 sequence: CASSLDGDNQPQHF. CDR3 coding DNA: TGTGCCAGCAGCTTAGACGGAGACAATCAGCCCCAGCATTTT.